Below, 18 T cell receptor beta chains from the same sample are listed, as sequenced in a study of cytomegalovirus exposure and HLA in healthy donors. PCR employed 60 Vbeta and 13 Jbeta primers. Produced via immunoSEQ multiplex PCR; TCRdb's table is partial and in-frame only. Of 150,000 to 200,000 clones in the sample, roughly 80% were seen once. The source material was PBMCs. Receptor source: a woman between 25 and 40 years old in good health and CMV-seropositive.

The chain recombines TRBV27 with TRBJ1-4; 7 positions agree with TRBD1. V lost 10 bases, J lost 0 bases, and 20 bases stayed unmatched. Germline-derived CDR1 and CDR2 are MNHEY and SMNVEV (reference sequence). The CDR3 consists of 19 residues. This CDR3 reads CATLFDRDRLYPTNEKLFF. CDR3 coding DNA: TGTGCCACGCTATTCGACCGGGACAGACTATACCCAACTAATGAAAAACTGTTTTTT. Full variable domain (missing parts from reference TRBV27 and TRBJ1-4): EAQVTQNPRYLITVTGKKLTVTCSQNMNHEYMSWYRQDPGLGLRQIYYSMNVEVTDKGDVPEGYKVSRKEKRNFPLILESPSPNQTSLYFCATLFDRDRLYPTNEKLFFGSGTQLSVL.

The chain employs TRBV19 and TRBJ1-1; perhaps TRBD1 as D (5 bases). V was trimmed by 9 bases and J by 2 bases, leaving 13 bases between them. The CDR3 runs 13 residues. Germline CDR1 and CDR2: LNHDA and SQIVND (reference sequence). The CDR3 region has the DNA TGTGCCAGCCTAGACAGAACTAACACTGAAGCTTTCTTT. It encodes CASLDRTNTEAFF.

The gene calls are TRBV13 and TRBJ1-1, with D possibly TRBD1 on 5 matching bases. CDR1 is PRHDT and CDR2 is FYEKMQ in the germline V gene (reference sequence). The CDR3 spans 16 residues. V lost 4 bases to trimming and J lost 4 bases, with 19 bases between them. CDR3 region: CASSSRGWEGSTEAFF. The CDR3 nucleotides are TGTGCCAGCAGCTCGCGGGGGTGGGAGGGTAGCACTGAAGCTTTCTTT.

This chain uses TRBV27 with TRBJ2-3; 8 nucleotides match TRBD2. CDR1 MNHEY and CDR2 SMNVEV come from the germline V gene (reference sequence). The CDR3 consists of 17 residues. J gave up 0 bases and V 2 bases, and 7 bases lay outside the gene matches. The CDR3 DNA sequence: TGTGCCAGCAGTTTACTGAGACTAGCGAGGAGCACAGATACGCAGTATTTT. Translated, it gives CASSLLRLARSTDTQYF.

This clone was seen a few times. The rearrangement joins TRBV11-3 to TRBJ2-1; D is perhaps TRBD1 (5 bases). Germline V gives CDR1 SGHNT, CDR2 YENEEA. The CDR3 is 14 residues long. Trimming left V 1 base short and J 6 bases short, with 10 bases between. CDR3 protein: CASSLVSQGNEQFF. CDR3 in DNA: TGTGCCAGCAGCTTAGTCAGCCAGGGCAATGAGCAGTTCTTC. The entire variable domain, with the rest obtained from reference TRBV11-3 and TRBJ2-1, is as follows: EAGVVQSPRYKIIEKKQPVAFWCNPISGHNTLYWYLQNLGQGPELLIRYENEEAVDDSQLPKDRFSAERLKGVDSTLKIQPAELGDSAVYLCASSLVSQGNEQFFGPGTRLTVL.

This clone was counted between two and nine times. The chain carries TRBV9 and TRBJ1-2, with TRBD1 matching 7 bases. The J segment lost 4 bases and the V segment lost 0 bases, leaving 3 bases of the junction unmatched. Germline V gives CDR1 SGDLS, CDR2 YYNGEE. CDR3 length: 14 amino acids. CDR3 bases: TGTGCCAGCAGCGTAGACAGGGGTGGCTATGGCTACACCTTC. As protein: CASSVDRGGYGYTF.

The CDR3 spells CASSLAPRDAAFF. As DNA, the CDR3 is TGTGCCAGCAGCTTAGCGCCGCGAGATGCAGCTTTCTTT. The chain couples TRBV7-9 to TRBJ1-1; D unclear. Looked up from germline, CDR1 is SEHNR and CDR2 is FQNEAQ (reference sequence). CDR3 size: 13 residues. V gave up 0 bases and J gave up 10 bases, with 12 bases separating them.

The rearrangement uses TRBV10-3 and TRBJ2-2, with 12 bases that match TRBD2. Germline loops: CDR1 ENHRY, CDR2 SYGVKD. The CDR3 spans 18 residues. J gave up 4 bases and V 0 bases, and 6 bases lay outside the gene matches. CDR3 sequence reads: CAISESKLAGGFTGELFF. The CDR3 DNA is TGTGCCATCAGTGAGTCAAAACTAGCGGGGGGATTCACCGGGGAGCTGTTTTTT.

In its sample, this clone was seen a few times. In DNA, the CDR3 is TGTGCCAGCTCCCCCGGGGTCGACTCTGGAAACACCATATATTTT. As protein: CASSPGVDSGNTIYF. The rearrangement uses TRBV18 and TRBJ1-3; D is unclear. Germline V gene data show CDR1 as KGHSH and CDR2 as LQKENI. Trimming pared 6 bases from V and 0 bases from J, leaving 12 bases between. There are 15 residues in the CDR3.

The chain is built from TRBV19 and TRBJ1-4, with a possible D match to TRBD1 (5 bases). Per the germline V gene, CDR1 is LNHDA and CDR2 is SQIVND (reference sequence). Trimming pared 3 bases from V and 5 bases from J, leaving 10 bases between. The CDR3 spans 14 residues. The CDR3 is CASSIAGPNEKLFF. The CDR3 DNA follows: TGTGCCAGTAGTATCGCAGGGCCAAATGAAAAACTGTTTTTT. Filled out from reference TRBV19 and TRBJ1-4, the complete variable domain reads DGGITQSPKYLFRKEGQNVTLSCEQNLNHDAMYWYRQDPGQGLRLIYYSQIVNDFQKGDIAEGYSVSREKKESFPLTVTSAQKNPTAFYLCASSIAGPNEKLFFGSGTQLSVL.

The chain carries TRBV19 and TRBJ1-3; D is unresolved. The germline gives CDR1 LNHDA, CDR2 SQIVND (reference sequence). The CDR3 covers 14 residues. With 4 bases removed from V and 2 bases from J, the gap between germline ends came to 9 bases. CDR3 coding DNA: TGTGCCAGTAGTACGTCCGTAACTGGAAACACCATATATTTT. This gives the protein CASSTSVTGNTIYF.

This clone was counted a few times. This CDR3 reads CASSQTSGTGNNIQYF. In DNA, the CDR3 is TGTGCCAGCAGCCAAACCTCCGGGACAGGGAATAACATTCAGTACTTC. The rearrangement links TRBV7-2 to TRBJ2-4; 9 bases match TRBD1. The CDR3 covers 16 residues. In germline, CDR1 is SGHTA, CDR2 FQGNSA. With V trimmed by 5 bases and J by 7 bases, 12 bases remained unmatched.

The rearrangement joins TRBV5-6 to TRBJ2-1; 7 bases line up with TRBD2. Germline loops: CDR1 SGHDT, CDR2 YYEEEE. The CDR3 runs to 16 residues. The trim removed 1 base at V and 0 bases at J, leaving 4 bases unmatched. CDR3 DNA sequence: TGTGCCAGCAGCTTGCTTAGCGGGTTCTCCTACAATGAGCAGTTCTTC. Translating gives CASSLLSGFSYNEQFF.

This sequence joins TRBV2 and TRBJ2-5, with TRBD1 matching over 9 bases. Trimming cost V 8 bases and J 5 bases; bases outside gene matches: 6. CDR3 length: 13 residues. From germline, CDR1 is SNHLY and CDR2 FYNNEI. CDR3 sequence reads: CASGGTGLETQYF. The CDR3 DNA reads TGTGCCAGCGGGGGGACAGGGTTGGAGACCCAGTACTTC.

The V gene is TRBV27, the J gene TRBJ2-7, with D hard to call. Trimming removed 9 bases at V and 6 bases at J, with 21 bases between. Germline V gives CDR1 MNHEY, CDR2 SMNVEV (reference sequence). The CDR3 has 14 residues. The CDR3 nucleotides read TGTGCCAGTTTGCGTCAGGCCTCTACTGGCGAGCAGTACTTC. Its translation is CASLRQASTGEQYF.

CDR3 residues: CASSERGGDTGELFF. CDR3 sequence (DNA): TGCGCCAGCAGTGAGAGAGGGGGCGACACCGGGGAGCTGTTTTTT. This chain connects TRBV10-1 to TRBJ2-2, with 7 nucleotides matching TRBD1. Unmatched junction bases numbered 3, after V lost 2 bases and J lost 3 bases. Germline assignment: CDR1 WNHNN and CDR2 SYGVQD (reference sequence). The CDR3 sequence is 15 residues long.

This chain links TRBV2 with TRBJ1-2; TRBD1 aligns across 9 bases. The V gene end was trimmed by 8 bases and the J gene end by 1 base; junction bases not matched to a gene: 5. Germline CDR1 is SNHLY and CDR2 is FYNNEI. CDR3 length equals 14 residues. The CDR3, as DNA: TGTGCCAGCTCTGGGACAGGGTTTAACTATGGCTACACCTTC. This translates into CASSGTGFNYGYTF.

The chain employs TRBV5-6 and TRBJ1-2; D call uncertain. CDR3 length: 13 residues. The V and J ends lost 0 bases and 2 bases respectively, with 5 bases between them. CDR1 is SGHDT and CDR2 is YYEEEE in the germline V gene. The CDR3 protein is CASSLDRNYGYTF. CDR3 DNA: TGTGCCAGCAGCTTGGATAGAAACTATGGCTACACCTTC.